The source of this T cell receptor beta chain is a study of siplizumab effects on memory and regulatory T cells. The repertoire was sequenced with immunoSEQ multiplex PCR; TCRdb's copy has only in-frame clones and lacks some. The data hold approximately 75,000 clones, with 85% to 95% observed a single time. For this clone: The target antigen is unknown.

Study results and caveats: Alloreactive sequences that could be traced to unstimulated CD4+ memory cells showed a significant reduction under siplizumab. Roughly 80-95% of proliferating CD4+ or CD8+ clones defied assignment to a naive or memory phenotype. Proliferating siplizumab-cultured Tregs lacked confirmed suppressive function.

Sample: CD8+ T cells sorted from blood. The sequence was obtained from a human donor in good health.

The CDR3 reads CASSQGPHYEQYF. CDR3 sequence (DNA): TGTGCCAGCAGCCAAGGTCCTCACTACGAGCAGTACTTC. The chain links TRBV14 to TRBJ2-7; D gene uncertain. From germline, CDR1 is SGHDN and CDR2 FVKESK. The germline V and J ends were trimmed by 1 base and 3 bases, with 7 bases remaining between them. The CDR3 has 13 amino acids.